The next 21 T cell receptor beta chains were all read from a single sample in a study of shared clonotypes between healthy human individuals. Sequencing was performed with immunoSEQ multiplex PCR; in TCRdb, only in-frame clones are kept and a portion is missing. The table has roughly 770,000 clones, approximately 97% seen once; the top ten hold over 0.2%. Naivety among CD8 cells was defined by CD45RO negativity and positive CCR7 selection, thereby excluding terminally differentiated effector memory CD45RA+ cells. Source material: naive CD8+ T cells sorted from blood. The receptors here all came from a man younger than 40 in good health.

This clone has a handful of counts. The genes are TRBV2 and TRBJ1-5; D is uncertain. The CDR3 loop spans 14 amino acids. Looked up from germline, CDR1 is SNHLY and CDR2 is FYNNEI. Deletions cut 7 bases from V and 2 bases from J, with 12 bases between. CDR3 DNA sequence: TGTGCCAGCAAGTGGGCTGGTGGCAATCAGCCCCAGCATTTT. Protein product: CASKWAGGNQPQHF.

The chain recombines TRBV7-6 with TRBJ2-7; D might be TRBD1 or TRBD2, each matching 6 bases. Trimming took off 2 bases at V and 0 bases at J, with 17 bases between the two ends. Germline assignment: CDR1 SGHVS and CDR2 FNYEAQ. This CDR3 is 17 amino acids long. CDR3 residues: CASSLRSGVGGSYEQYF. In DNA, the CDR3 is TGTGCCAGCAGCTTAAGGTCAGGGGTGGGAGGCTCCTACGAGCAGTACTTC.

The chain's CDR3 is CSARGVVQETQYF. CDR3 in DNA: TGCAGCGCTAGGGGGGTGGTACAAGAGACCCAGTACTTC. V usage is TRBV29-1 and J usage is TRBJ2-5; perhaps D is TRBD1 or TRBD2 (6 bases each). V shed 7 bases and J shed 2 bases, with 14 bases lying between them. The CDR3 consists of 13 residues. Germline CDR1 SQVTM, CDR2 ANQGSEA.

The gene calls are TRBV27 and TRBJ2-7, with D tentatively TRBD2 (6 bases). Deletions cut 5 bases from V and 0 bases from J, with 14 bases between. This CDR3 spans 15 amino acids. Germline V gene data show CDR1 as MNHEY and CDR2 as SMNVEV (reference sequence). CDR3 amino acids: CASSPRRESSYEQYF. As DNA, the CDR3 is TGTGCCAGCAGTCCCCGACGGGAGAGCTCCTACGAGCAGTACTTC.

The chain uses TRBV27 and TRBJ1-1; 8 positions match TRBD1. Germline V gene data show CDR1 as MNHEY and CDR2 as SMNVEV (reference sequence). The CDR3 contains 18 residues. J gave up 1 base and V 6 bases, and 16 bases lay outside the gene matches. As DNA, the CDR3 is TGTGCCAGCAGGCAGTCATCGGGACAGGCCGTAACGAACACTGAAGCTTTCTTT. Amino acid sequence: CASRQSSGQAVTNTEAFF.

To note about this clone: A read error may explain this, as a much larger clone is one base away. Additional DNA sequences in this sample encode the identical CDR3. J is TRBJ1-1 and V is TRBV5-4, with unresolved D. The V gene lost 2 bases and the J gene lost 1 base, with 3 bases spanning the gap. CDR3 length: 12 residues. Germline values: CDR1 SGHNT, CDR2 YYREEE (reference sequence). CDR3 sequence reads: CASSFGNTEAFF. CDR3 DNA sequence: TGTGCCAGCAGCTTTGGGAACACTGAAGCTTTCTTT.

The V and J genes are TRBV7-9 and TRBJ1-3; 7 bases align to TRBD1. V was pared by 5 bases and J by 2 bases, with 6 bases of the junction left unmatched. Germline-derived CDR1 and CDR2 are SEHNR and FQNEAQ (reference sequence). The CDR3 runs to 15 residues. The CDR3 DNA is TGTGCCAGCAGCCGCCCCAGGGGGACTGGAAACACCATATATTTT. It codes for CASSRPRGTGNTIYF.

This chain connects TRBV7-9 to TRBJ2-7; TRBD1 might be the D (6 bases). Germline values: CDR1 SEHNR, CDR2 FQNEAQ (reference sequence). The CDR3 loop spans 14 amino acids. Trimming pared 4 bases from V and 3 bases from J, leaving 13 bases between. The CDR3 sequence: CASSSDQGFYEQYF. CDR3 bases: TGTGCCAGCAGCTCCGACCAGGGGTTCTACGAGCAGTACTTC.

V usage is TRBV15 and J usage is TRBJ2-7, with TRBD2 matching 16 bases. After removal of 0 bases from V and 5 bases from J, the junction contained 10 bases not matched to a gene. This CDR3 is built from 19 residues. Germline V gives CDR1 LNHNV, CDR2 YYDKDF (reference sequence). The CDR3 bases are TGTGCCACCAGCAGAGAACGGGAGGGACTAGCGGGAGGGCGCGACGAGCAGTACTTC. Protein sequence: CATSREREGLAGGRDEQYF.

The CDR3 sequence: CASSQLGLDNEQFF. CDR3 nucleotide sequence: TGCGCCAGCAGCCAACTAGGGTTGGACAATGAGCAGTTCTTC. V is TRBV4-1 and J is TRBJ2-1; D unresolved. Per the germline V gene, CDR1 is MGHRA and CDR2 is YSYEKL. The CDR3 loop spans 14 amino acids. Trimming removed 2 bases from V and 5 bases from J, with 10 bases in between.

This clone appeared a single time. This chain connects TRBV11-2 to TRBJ1-4, with D tentatively TRBD1 (5 bases). Trimming pared 1 base from V and 8 bases from J, leaving 17 bases between. The CDR3 covers 16 residues. The germline V gene has CDR1 SGHAT and CDR2 FQNNGV. CDR3 protein: CASSLGEGRGNEKLFF. The CDR3 region has the DNA TGTGCCAGCAGCTTAGGTGAGGGGAGGGGTAACGAAAAACTGTTTTTT.

This clone has only one observation. The V call is TRBV7-9, the J call TRBJ2-5; the D gene is possibly TRBD2 (5 bases). With 5 bases removed from V and 3 bases from J, the gap between germline ends came to 16 bases. CDR3 length: 15 residues. Germline V gives CDR1 SEHNR, CDR2 FQNEAQ (reference sequence). CDR3 coding DNA: TGTGCCAGCAGCCCATCAGTGGAGGTAAAAGAGACCCAGTACTTC. Amino acid sequence: CASSPSVEVKETQYF.

V and J are TRBV5-8 and TRBJ2-4; perhaps D is TRBD1 or TRBD2 (6 bases each). Deletions cut 3 bases from V and 8 bases from J, with 15 bases between. The CDR3 has 14 amino acids. CDR1 SGHTS and CDR2 YDEGEE come from the germline V gene. The CDR3 coding sequence is TGTGCCAGCAGCTCGGAGGGGGTACTCTACATTCAGTACTTC. Its protein is CASSSEGVLYIQYF. Supplemented by reference TRBV5-8 and TRBJ2-4, the full variable domain reads EAGVTQSPTHLIKTRGQQATLRCSPISGHTSVYWYQQALGLGLQFLLWYDEGEERNRGNFPPRFSGRQFPNYSSELNVNALELEDSALYLCASSSEGVLYIQYFGAGTRLSVL.

The J gene is TRBJ2-3, the V gene TRBV4-1; D uncertain. Between the trimmed V and J ends, which lost 0 bases and 3 bases, there was a span of 4 bases. Looked up from germline, CDR1 is MGHRA and CDR2 is YSYEKL. The length of the CDR3 is 13 residues. The CDR3 DNA sequence: TGCGCCAGCAGCCAAGAAGGAACAGATACGCAGTATTTT. Residues: CASSQEGTDTQYF.

As concerns this clone: Within the sample, other DNA sequences also encode this same CDR3. This chain links TRBV5-1 with TRBJ2-3; TRBD2 matches 11 bases. V gave up 4 bases and J gave up 3 bases; unmatched junction bases: 4. Germline lookup yields CDR1 SGHRS and CDR2 YFSETQ. CDR3 size: 15 residues. In DNA form, the CDR3 reads TGCGCCAGCAGCCAGGGGACTAGCGGTACAGATACGCAGTATTTT. Amino acid sequence: CASSQGTSGTDTQYF.

The chain couples TRBV5-8 to TRBJ2-7, with 8 bases aligning to TRBD1. In germline, CDR1 is SGHTS, CDR2 YDEGEE. This CDR3 is built from 15 residues. Trimming took 3 bases from V and 5 from J; bases not matched to a gene: 10. The DNA for the CDR3 is TGTGCCAGCAGCTCTCAAATGACAGGGGACCACGAGCAGTACTTC. The encoded protein is CASSSQMTGDHEQYF.

The gene calls are TRBV5-5 and TRBJ2-7; 11 bases fit TRBD1. The V gene's germline CDR1 is SGHKS and CDR2 YYEKEE (reference sequence). V was clipped by 0 bases and J by 7 bases; unmatched bases: 6. The CDR3 totals 15 residues. The CDR3 bases are TGTGCCAGCAGCTTGGAGGACAGGGGGCGTTGGGAGCAGTACTTC. As protein: CASSLEDRGRWEQYF.

The chain couples TRBV9 to TRBJ2-1, with 7 bases matching TRBD2. The junction had 17 bases not matched to a gene; V was cut back by 2 bases and J by 6 bases. This CDR3 comprises 18 residues. Germline loops: CDR1 SGDLS, CDR2 YYNGEE. The DNA for the CDR3 is TGTGCCAGCAGCGTCCCCCGGGACCCTAGCGGAGATTCCAATGAGCAGTTCTTC. Protein product: CASSVPRDPSGDSNEQFF.

This chain links TRBV11-2 with TRBJ2-7; 9 nucleotides align to TRBD1. The V and J ends lost 2 bases and 5 bases, in that order; junction bases with no gene match: 13. In germline, CDR1 is SGHAT, CDR2 FQNNGV. This CDR3 spans 17 amino acids. CDR3 residues: CASSLSFTGTGINEQYF. The CDR3 DNA reads TGTGCCAGCAGCTTAAGTTTTACCGGGACAGGGATCAACGAGCAGTACTTC.

The chain has TRBV30 and TRBJ2-1; D is undetermined. The V end was cut by 0 bases, the J end by 6 bases, with 9 bases between. CDR3 length: 13 amino acids. Germline V gene lookup returns CDR1 GTSNPN and CDR2 SVGIG (reference sequence). In DNA form, the CDR3 reads TGTGCCTGGAGTGTACAGCCTAGCAATGAGCAGTTCTTC. Translating it yields CAWSVQPSNEQFF.

V gene TRBV7-3 combines with J gene TRBJ1-5, with TRBD1 matching 10 bases. Trimming at V came to 0 bases and at J to 4 bases, leaving 6 bases not matched to a gene. The CDR3 covers 17 residues. Looked up from germline, CDR1 is SGHTA and CDR2 is FQGTGA. The CDR3 bases are TGTGCCAGCAGCTTAACCGAGACAGGGGGCTTGAATCAGCCCCAGCATTTT. Translating gives CASSLTETGGLNQPQHF.